This is a list of T cell receptor beta chains from one sample in a study of T cells expressing NK-cell markers. TCRdb reanalyzed the 5' RACE reads and collapses them to one entry per CDR3 protein, without DNA. This table holds 350,000 to 450,000 distinct CDR3 sequences. The specimen was blood T cells: a sorted CD56 or NKG2C T cell subset, CD4+ or CD8+ T cells, or bulk PBMC T cells (not recorded which). Receptors originate from a man aged 18-69 years in good health. CDR3s include the opening cysteine and the closing phenylalanine or tryptophan.

J gene	V gene	CDR3 protein
TRBJ2-1	TRBV18	CASSPAGQGAYNEQFF
TRBJ2-1	TRBV12-3/TRBV12-4	CASTYSGGTYNEQFF
TRBJ2-3	TRBV7-2	CASSPGTSMGTQYF
TRBJ2-3	TRBV5-1	CASSPGTGSSTDTQYF
TRBJ2-5	TRBV29-1	CSVFPGTGRETQYF
TRBJ2-6	TRBV5-1	CASSLVGARSSGANVLTF
TRBJ2-5	TRBV18	CASSPGLAGLETQYF
TRBJ1-4	TRBV29-1	CSVEWSQGELFF
TRBJ2-7	TRBV7-2	CASSLSPSGGAYEQYF
TRBJ2-7	TRBV12-3/TRBV12-4	CASSFRPRQGTYEQYF
TRBJ1-2	TRBV5-1	CASTRLGGQSYGYTF
TRBJ2-7	TRBV29-1	CSVAGTYSKLYF
TRBJ2-7	TRBV5-1	CASGSRTGSTEQYF
TRBJ2-1	TRBV6-5	CASSYSGLSGRNEQFF
TRBJ1-2	TRBV11-2	CASSLNVDMNYGYTF
TRBJ2-1	TRBV10-3	CAILQTGDEQFF
TRBJ1-1	TRBV6-1	CASTVGGQGRKAFF
TRBJ1-1	TRBV5-1	CASSRRGFTEAFF
TRBJ1-1	TRBV2	CASSLWTGGTEAFF
TRBJ2-1	TRBV11-2	CASSFTSGGAEQFF
TRBJ2-3	TRBV7-3	CASSFGQASRDTQYF
TRBJ2-1	TRBV6-4	CASSPRDRGRAYNEQFF
TRBJ1-4	TRBV27	CASSLSRATNEKLFF
TRBJ2-2	TRBV11-2	CASSPSWAGELFF
TRBJ2-3	TRBV18	CASSPTGTYITDTQYF
TRBJ1-5	TRBV6-5	CASSYSPEYQPQHF
TRBJ2-5	TRBV2	CASTGGQGLVQETQYF
TRBJ1-6	TRBV6-5	CASRIQASYNSPLHF
TRBJ2-7	TRBV7-9	CASSSDRGYYEQYF
TRBJ1-5	TRBV7-8	CASSLGTGSRGNQPQHF
TRBJ2-3	TRBV6-2/TRBV6-3	CASSYWGKTDTQYF
TRBJ2-1	TRBV24-1	CATSGTRQPYNEQFF